The 9 T cell receptor beta chains below were found in one sample sequenced in a study of technical replicates of blood from a handful of donors. Generated by immunoSEQ multiplex PCR, the TCRdb table keeps only in-frame clones and is missing some. This repertoire shows roughly 80,000 clones, roughly 96% found once; its top ten account for roughly 0.21%. The sample comprised T cells isolated from PBMCs. These receptors were taken from a human donor in good health.

The chain uses TRBV5-1 and TRBJ1-1, with 7 bases that match TRBD1. Trimming cost V 3 bases and J 0 bases; bases outside gene matches: 8. The CDR3 extends over 16 amino acids. The germline CDR1 and CDR2 sequences are SGHRS and YFSETQ. This CDR3 reads CASSWETGRMNTEAFF. CDR3 bases: TGCGCCAGCAGCTGGGAGACAGGGCGCATGAACACTGAAGCTTTCTTT.

J is TRBJ1-5 and V is TRBV15, with 8 bases that match TRBD1. The CDR3 sequence is 15 residues long. The V gene's germline CDR1 is LNHNV and CDR2 YYDKDF (reference sequence). The junction had 8 bases not matched to a gene; V was cut back by 3 bases and J by 7 bases. CDR3 residues: CATSRPTGGGQPQHF. In nucleotides, the CDR3 is TGTGCCACCAGCAGGCCTACAGGGGGTGGGCAGCCCCAGCATTTT.

The chain recombines TRBV27 with TRBJ1-2; no definite D call. This CDR3 spans 12 amino acids. V lost 3 bases and J lost 7, with 9 bases in between. CDR1 and CDR2 from the germline V gene are MNHEY and SMNVEV (reference sequence). CDR3 loop: CASSFGAGGYTF. The DNA for the CDR3 is TGTGCCAGCAGTTTCGGCGCGGGTGGCTACACCTTC.

This chain uses TRBV5-1 with TRBJ2-5; D might be TRBD2 (6 bases). Germline V gene data show CDR1 as SGHRS and CDR2 as YFSETQ. V was shortened by 4 bases and J by 0 bases, with 10 bases between the two germline ends. The CDR3 contains 14 residues. The CDR3 spells CASSGRGNQETQYF. The CDR3 coding sequence is TGCGCCAGCAGCGGCCGGGGGAACCAAGAGACCCAGTACTTC.

This clone has only one observation. The V and J genes are TRBV5-1 and TRBJ1-2, with D maybe TRBD1 (6 bases). V was shortened by 4 bases and J by 7 bases, with 11 bases between the two germline ends. Germline V CDR1 and CDR2: SGHRS, YFSETQ. The CDR3 spans 12 residues. The DNA of the CDR3 is TGCGCCAGCAGCACAGGGTTACGTGGCTACACCTTC. Its protein is CASSTGLRGYTF. The variable domain in full, with the rest retrieved from reference TRBV5-1 and TRBJ1-2, is KAGVTQTPRYLIKTRGQQVTLSCSPISGHRSVSWYQQTPGQGLQFLFEYFSETQRNKGNFPGRFSGRQFSNSRSEMNVSTLELGDSALYLCASSTGLRGYTFGSGTRLTVV.

The V call is TRBV9, the J call TRBJ2-5; the match to TRBD1 covers 7 bases. Per germline, CDR1 SGDLS and CDR2 YYNGEE. The length of the CDR3 is 14 residues. The J segment lost 2 bases and the V segment lost 3 bases, leaving 4 bases of the junction unmatched. The CDR3 nucleotides are TGTGCCAGCAGCGGGGGACAGTCACAAGAGACCCAGTACTTC. The encoded protein is CASSGGQSQETQYF.

Worth noting for this clone: The identical CDR3 is also encoded by other nucleotide sequences in the sample. The V gene is TRBV30, the J gene TRBJ1-1; D call uncertain. Per germline, CDR1 GTSNPN and CDR2 SVGIG (reference sequence). Trimming removed 3 bases at V and 1 base at J, with 9 bases between. The CDR3 has 13 amino acids. The chain's CDR3 is CAWSTGRNTEAFF. DNA for the CDR3: TGTGCCTGGAGCACCGGGAGGAACACTGAAGCTTTCTTT.

V gene TRBV28 combines with J gene TRBJ1-2; 8 bases fit TRBD1. There are 15 residues in the CDR3. Unmatched junction bases numbered 11, after V lost 7 bases and J lost 4 bases. The germline gives CDR1 MDHEN, CDR2 SYDVKM. The CDR3 nucleotides are TGTGCCAGCATCGACCCGGGACAGGAGTTCTATGGCTACACCTTC. Its protein is CASIDPGQEFYGYTF.

The chain combines TRBV9 with TRBJ2-3; D gene uncertain. V was shortened by 1 base and J by 3 bases, with 12 bases between the two germline ends. Germline lookup yields CDR1 SGDLS and CDR2 YYNGEE. This CDR3 contains 15 residues. The CDR3 nucleotides are TGTGCCAGCAGCGTAAAGACGGTGAGGACAGATACGCAGTATTTT. This gives the protein CASSVKTVRTDTQYF.